The clone carrying this T cell receptor beta chain was observed once. The sample originates from a study of shared clonotypes between healthy human individuals. The DNA input per sorted-subset replicate PCR was approximately 210 ng, corresponding to around 28,000 T cell genomes. Measured with immunoSEQ multiplex PCR; TCRdb has only the in-frame clones, and not every one. The table includes fewer than 1.8 million clones, 98% detected once. The CDR3 has 13 residues. The V end was cut by 4 bases, the J end by 4 bases, with 11 bases between. Per the germline V gene, CDR1 is SGHRS and CDR2 is YFSETQ. Partitioning of CD4+ cells yielded a CD45RA+ naive subset and a CD45RA-negative memory subset.

The chain is built from TRBV5-1 and TRBJ1-1; D not resolved. The specimen was naive CD4+ T cells sorted from blood. Described subset: CD45RA+ positively selected. The receptor comes from a man under 40 in good health. CDR3 sequence (DNA): TGCGCCAGCAGCCCGGACCCGAGCACTGAAGCTTTCTTT. It specifies CASSPDPSTEAFF.